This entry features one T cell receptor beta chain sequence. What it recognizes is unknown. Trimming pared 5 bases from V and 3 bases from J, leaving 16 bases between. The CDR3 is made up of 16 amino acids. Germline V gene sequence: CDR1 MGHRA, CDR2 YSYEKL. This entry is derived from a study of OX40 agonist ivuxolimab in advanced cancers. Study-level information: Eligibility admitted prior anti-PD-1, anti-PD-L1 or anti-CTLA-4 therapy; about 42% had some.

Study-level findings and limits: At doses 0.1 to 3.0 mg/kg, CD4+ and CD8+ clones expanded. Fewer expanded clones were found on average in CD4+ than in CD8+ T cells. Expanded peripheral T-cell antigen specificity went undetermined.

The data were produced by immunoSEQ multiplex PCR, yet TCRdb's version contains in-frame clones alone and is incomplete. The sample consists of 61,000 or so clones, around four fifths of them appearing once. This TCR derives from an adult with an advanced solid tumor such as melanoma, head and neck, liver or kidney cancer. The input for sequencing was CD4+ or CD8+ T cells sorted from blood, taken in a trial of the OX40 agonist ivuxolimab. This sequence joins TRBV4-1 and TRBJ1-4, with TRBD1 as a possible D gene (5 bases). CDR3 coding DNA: TGCGCCAGCAGCTTAGAGGGGCAGGGATCTAATGAAAAACTGTTTTTT. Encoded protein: CASSLEGQGSNEKLFF.